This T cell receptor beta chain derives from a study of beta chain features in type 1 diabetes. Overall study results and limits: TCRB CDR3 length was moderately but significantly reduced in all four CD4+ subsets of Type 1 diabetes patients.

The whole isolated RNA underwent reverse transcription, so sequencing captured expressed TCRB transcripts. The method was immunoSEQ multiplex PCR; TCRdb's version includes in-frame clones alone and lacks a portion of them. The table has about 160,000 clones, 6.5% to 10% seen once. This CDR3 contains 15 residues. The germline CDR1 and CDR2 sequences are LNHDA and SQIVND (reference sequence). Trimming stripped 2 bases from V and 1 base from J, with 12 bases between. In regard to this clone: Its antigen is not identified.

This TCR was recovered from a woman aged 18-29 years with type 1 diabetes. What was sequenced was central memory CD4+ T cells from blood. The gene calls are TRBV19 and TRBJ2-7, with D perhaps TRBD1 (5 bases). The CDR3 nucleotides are TGTGCCAGTAGTATATCAGGGTACGCGTCCTACGAGCAGTACTTC. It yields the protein CASSISGYASYEQYF.